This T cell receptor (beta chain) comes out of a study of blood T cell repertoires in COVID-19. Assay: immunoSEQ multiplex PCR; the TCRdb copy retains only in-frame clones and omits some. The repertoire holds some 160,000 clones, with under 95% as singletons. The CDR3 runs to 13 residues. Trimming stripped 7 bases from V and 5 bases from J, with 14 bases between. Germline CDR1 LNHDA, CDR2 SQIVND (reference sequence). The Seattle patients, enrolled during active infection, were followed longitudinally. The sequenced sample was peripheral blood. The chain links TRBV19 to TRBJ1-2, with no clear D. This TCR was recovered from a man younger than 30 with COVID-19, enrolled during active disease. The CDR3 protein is CASTSSPGYGYTF. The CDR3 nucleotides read TGTGCCAGTACCTCCTCCCCGGGATATGGCTACACCTTC.